This TCR beta chain was retrieved from a study of T cell repertoires in cytomegalovirus infection. Whole-study findings and limits: Pooled public TCR beta family frequency picked out CMV carriers with the relevant HLA.

TCRdb re-called the reads through MiXCR, storing one row per CDR3 protein. Among roughly 700,000 distinct CDR3 sequences listed, approximately 33% were seen once. Remarks on this clonotype: No antigen is known for it.

This specimen was cultured PBMCs, taken from culture after CMV antigen stimulation. This sequence originates from a human donor in good health (CMV status not recorded). Some clones in this sample may be carry-over from other donors' samples.

The CDR3 reads CASSLRGDVNTIYF. For the CDR3, the DNA is TGTGCCAGCAGTCTCCGGGGAGACGTCAACACCATATATTTT. J is TRBJ1-3 and V is TRBV11-2; D not resolved. Germline V lookup: CDR1 SGHAT, CDR2 FQNNGV. V lost 6 bases and J lost 7, with 16 bases in between. The CDR3 is 14 residues long.